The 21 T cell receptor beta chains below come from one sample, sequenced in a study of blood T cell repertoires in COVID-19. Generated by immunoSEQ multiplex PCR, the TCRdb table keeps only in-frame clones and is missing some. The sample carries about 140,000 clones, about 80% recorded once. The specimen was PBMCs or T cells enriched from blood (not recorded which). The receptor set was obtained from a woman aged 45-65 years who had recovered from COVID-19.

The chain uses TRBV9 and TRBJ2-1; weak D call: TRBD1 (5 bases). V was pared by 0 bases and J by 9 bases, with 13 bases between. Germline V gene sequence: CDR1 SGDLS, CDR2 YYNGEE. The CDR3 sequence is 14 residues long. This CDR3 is CASSVGVKQGEQFF. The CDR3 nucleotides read TGTGCCAGCAGCGTAGGAGTGAAGCAGGGTGAGCAGTTCTTC.

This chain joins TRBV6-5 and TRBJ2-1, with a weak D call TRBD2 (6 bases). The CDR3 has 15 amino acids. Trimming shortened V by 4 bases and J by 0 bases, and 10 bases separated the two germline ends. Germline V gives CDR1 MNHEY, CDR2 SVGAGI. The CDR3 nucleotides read TGTGCCAGCAGTTGGGGACTTAGCTCCTACAATGAGCAGTTCTTC. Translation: CASSWGLSSYNEQFF.

The CDR3 coding sequence is TGTGCCAGCAGTGACTCGAAGGGACTAGTTGCCCATGAGCAGTTCTTC. Translating it yields CASSDSKGLVAHEQFF. The chain links TRBV6-4 to TRBJ2-1; the match to TRBD2 covers 8 bases. This CDR3 is built from 16 residues. Germline CDR1 and CDR2: MRHNA and SNTAGT. The V and J ends lost 0 bases and 8 bases, in that order; junction bases with no gene match: 9.

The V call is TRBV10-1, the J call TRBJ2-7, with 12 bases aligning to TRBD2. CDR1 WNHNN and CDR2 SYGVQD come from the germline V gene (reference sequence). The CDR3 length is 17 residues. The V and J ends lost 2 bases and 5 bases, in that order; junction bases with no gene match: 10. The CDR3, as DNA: TGCGCCAGCAGTGAGAAGAGGACTAGCGGGAAGGAGGACGAGCAGTACTTC. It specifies CASSEKRTSGKEDEQYF.

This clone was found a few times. CDR3 residues: CASSVDRDQPQHF. Written as DNA, the CDR3 is TGTGCCAGCAGCGTTGACAGGGACCAGCCCCAGCATTTT. This sequence joins TRBV9 and TRBJ1-5, with 7 bases identical to TRBD1. This CDR3 is built from 13 residues. Germline CDR1 reads SGDLS; CDR2 reads YYNGEE. Trimming took 2 bases from V and 7 from J; bases not matched to a gene: 3.

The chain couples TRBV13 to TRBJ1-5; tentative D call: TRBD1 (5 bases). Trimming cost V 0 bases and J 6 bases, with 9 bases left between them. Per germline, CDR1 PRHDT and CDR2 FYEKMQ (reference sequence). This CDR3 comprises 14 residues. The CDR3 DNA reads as TGTGCCAGCAGCTTAGGGCAGGGCGGTCAGCCCCAGCATTTT. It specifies CASSLGQGGQPQHF.

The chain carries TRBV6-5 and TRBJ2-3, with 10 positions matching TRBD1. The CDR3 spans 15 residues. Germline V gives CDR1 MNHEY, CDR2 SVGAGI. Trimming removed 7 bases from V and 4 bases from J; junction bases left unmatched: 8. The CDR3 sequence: CASTIWGQGSDTQYF. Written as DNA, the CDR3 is TGTGCCAGCACGATTTGGGGACAGGGGTCAGATACGCAGTATTTT.

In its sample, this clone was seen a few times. Here the CDR3 DNA reads TGTGCCAGCAGTTTACGTTGGCAGGGGGACTATGGCTACACCTTC. Translation gives CASSLRWQGDYGYTF. This rearrangement joins TRBV27 to TRBJ1-2; 7 bases match TRBD1. The ends lost 2 bases at V and 3 bases at J; junction bases unmatched: 6. The CDR3 loop spans 15 amino acids. Germline assignment: CDR1 MNHEY and CDR2 SMNVEV (reference sequence).

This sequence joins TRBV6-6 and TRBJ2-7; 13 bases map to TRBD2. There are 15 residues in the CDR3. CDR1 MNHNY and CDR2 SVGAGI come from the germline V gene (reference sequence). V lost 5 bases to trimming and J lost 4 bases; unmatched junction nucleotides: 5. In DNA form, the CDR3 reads TGTGCCAGCAGTCACGGACTAGCGGGAGAATACGAGCAGTACTTC. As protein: CASSHGLAGEYEQYF.

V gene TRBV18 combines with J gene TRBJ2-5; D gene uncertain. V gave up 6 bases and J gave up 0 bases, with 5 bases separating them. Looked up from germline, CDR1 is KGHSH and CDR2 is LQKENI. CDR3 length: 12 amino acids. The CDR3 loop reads CASSLYQETQYF. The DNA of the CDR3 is TGTGCCAGCTCCCTGTACCAAGAGACCCAGTACTTC.

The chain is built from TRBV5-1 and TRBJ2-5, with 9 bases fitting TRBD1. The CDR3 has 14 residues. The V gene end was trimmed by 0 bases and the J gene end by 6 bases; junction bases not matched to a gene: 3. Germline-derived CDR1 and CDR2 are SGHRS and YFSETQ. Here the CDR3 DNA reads TGCGCCAGCAGCTTGGGGACAGGGGAGAAGACCCAGTACTTC. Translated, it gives CASSLGTGEKTQYF.

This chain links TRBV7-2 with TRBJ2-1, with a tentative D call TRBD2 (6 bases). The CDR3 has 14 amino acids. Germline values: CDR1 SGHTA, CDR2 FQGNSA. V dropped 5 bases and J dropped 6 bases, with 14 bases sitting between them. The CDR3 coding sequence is TGTGCCAGCAGCCTCCTCGGGCGGGGCAATGAGCAGTTCTTC. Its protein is CASSLLGRGNEQFF.

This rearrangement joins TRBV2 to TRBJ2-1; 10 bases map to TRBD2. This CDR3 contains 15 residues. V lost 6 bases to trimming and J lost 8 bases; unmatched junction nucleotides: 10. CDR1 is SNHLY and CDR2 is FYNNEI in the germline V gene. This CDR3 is CASRVTSGAGDEQFF. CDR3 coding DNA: TGTGCCAGCAGGGTCACTAGCGGGGCGGGGGATGAGCAGTTCTTC.

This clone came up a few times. The CDR3: CASSLALRGRRNTEAFF. Written as DNA, the CDR3 is TGTGCCAGCAGCTTGGCCTTGCGGGGGCGGAGGAACACTGAAGCTTTCTTT. The chain carries TRBV5-6 and TRBJ1-1; tentative D call: TRBD1 (6 bases). With 0 bases removed from V and 1 base from J, the gap between germline ends came to 16 bases. There are 17 residues in the CDR3. Germline assignment: CDR1 SGHDT and CDR2 YYEEEE.

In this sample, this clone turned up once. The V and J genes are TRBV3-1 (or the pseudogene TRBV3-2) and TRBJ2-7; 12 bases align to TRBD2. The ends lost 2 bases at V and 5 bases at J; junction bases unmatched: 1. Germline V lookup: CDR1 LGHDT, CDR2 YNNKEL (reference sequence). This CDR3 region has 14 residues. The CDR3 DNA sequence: TGTGCCAGCAGCCAACGACTAGCGGGGGACGAGCAGTACTTC. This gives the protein CASSQRLAGDEQYF.

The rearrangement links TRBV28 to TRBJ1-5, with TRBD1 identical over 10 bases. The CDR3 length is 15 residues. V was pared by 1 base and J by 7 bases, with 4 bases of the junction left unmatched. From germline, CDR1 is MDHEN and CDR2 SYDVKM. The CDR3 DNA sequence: TGTGCCAGCAGTTTATATCAGGACAGGGGGCAGCCCCAGCATTTT. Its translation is CASSLYQDRGQPQHF.

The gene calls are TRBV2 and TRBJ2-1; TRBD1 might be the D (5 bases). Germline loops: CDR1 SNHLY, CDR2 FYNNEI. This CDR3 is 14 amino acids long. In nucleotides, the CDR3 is TGTGCGACCCGAAGGGGAAGCTCCTACAATGAGCAGTTCTTC. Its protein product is CATRRGSSYNEQFF.

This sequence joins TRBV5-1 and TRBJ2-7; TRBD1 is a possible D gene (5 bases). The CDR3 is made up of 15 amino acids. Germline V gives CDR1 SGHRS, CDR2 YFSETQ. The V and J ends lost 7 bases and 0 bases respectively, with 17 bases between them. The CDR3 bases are TGCGCCAGCGCCCCTGACCAGGGAAACTCCTACGAGCAGTACTTC. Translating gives CASAPDQGNSYEQYF. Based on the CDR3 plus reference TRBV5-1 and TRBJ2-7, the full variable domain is KAGVTQTPRYLIKTRGQQVTLSCSPISGHRSVSWYQQTPGQGLQFLFEYFSETQRNKGNFPGRFSGRQFSNSRSEMNVSTLELGDSALYLCASAPDQGNSYEQYFGPGTRLTVT.

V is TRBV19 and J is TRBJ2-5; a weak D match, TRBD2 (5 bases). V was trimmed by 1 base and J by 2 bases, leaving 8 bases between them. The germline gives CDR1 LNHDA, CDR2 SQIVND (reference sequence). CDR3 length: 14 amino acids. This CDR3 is CASSIGGPQETQYF. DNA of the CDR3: TGTGCCAGTAGTATAGGCGGGCCTCAAGAGACCCAGTACTTC.

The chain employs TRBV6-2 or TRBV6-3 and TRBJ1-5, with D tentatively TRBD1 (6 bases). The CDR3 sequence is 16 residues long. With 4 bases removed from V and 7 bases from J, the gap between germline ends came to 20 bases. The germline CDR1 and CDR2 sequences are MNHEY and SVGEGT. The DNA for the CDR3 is TGTGCCAGCAGTTCAGCCCTAGGACAGTTTTCGCAGCCCCAGCATTTT. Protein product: CASSSALGQFSQPQHF.

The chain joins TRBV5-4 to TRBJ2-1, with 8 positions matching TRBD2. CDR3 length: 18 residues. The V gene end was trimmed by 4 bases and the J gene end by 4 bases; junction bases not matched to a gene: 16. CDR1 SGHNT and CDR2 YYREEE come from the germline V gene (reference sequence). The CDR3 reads CASSLRTYTSGRYNEQFF. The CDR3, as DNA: TGTGCCAGCAGCCTACGGACTTACACTAGCGGAAGGTACAATGAGCAGTTCTTC.